This record concerns one TCR beta chain sequence. The CDR3 totals 18 residues. Trimming left V 5 bases short and J 0 bases short, with 20 bases between. CDR1 LNHNV and CDR2 YYDKDF come from the germline V gene (reference sequence). Some clones are missing from TCRdb's copy, which holds only in-frame ones; the method was immunoSEQ multiplex PCR. This table holds some 120,000 clones, approximately 90% found once. The data are from a study of PD-L1 blockade in urothelial cancer. Looking at the study overall: After treatment start, blood was analyzed at 3 weeks (second dose) and at 6 weeks. T cell content in blood samples showed a median of about 140,000.

Regarding time point: peripheral blood 6 weeks after treatment start. The receptor's source is a man in his fifties or sixties with urothelial cancer. The specimen comprised PBMCs, sampled around atezolizumab (anti-PD-L1) treatment. This chain joins TRBV15 and TRBJ2-1; no reliable D call. The CDR3 bases are TGTGCCACCAGCTCCCCCCTATCCCTTCCGAGCTCCTACAATGAGCAGTTCTTC. Translating it yields CATSSPLSLPSSYNEQFF.